Listed below are T cell receptor beta chains from one sample, sequenced in a study of T-cell reconstitution after alpha-beta-depleted transplantation in children. TCRdb re-called the PCR reads with MiXCR, one entry per CDR3 protein. The sample holds approximately 500,000 distinct CDR3 sequences, roughly 27% seen once. This material consisted of PBMCs, taken before TCRalphabeta/CD19-depleted stem cell transplant. These receptors were obtained from a boy less than two years old with Wiskott-Aldrich syndrome, due to receive a stem cell transplant. Each CDR3 is given with its conserved first and last residue.

TRBJ2-5 TRBV6-1 15 CASSTQAGGAETQYF
TRBJ2-1 TRBV7-3 18 CASSLTPGLAGGAGEQFF
TRBJ1-4 TRBV24-1 14 CATCWRQTNEKLFF
TRBJ1-3 TRBV29-1 13 CSGTDNSGNTIYF
TRBJ2-7 TRBV20-1 14 CSARDLMGVYEQYF
TRBJ2-1 TRBV29-1 15 CSVEVRTGSYNEQFF
TRBJ1-2 TRBV7-8 12 CASSGTGVGYTF
TRBJ2-4 TRBV20-1 14 CSAPLDGAKNIQYF
TRBJ1-5 TRBV12-3/TRBV12-4 15 CASSLRQGMGQPQHF
TRBJ2-5 TRBV4-1 16 CASSPYAGDNQETQYF
TRBJ2-3 TRBV3-1 13 CASSQGTSDTQYF
TRBJ2-3 TRBV10-1 16 CASSESRRGSTDTQYF
TRBJ2-7 TRBV6-5 15 CASSYSETNSYEQYF
TRBJ2-1 TRBV2 15 CASRAGTSSYNEQFF
TRBJ2-6 TRBV27 17 CASSLSRVGSGANVLTF
TRBJ1-6 TRBV5-8 15 CASSLVRRQFSPLHF
TRBJ2-7 TRBV5-1 15 CASSLGLVASYEQYF
TRBJ2-4 TRBV18 20 CASSPPYYTGEGIAKNIQYF
TRBJ2-5 TRBV29-1 12 CSGAEYQETQYF
TRBJ2-1 TRBV18 16 CASSPRRRTGINEQFF
TRBJ2-2 TRBV12-3/TRBV12-4 18 CASSLVGKLAGNTGELFF
TRBJ1-1 TRBV5-1 16 CASSLLPGQPNTEAFF
TRBJ2-5 TRBV6-1 15 CASSVVGFYQETQYF
TRBJ1-2 TRBV29-1 11 CSVTTGRAYTF